This record concerns one T cell receptor (beta chain) sequence. Its antigen is as yet unknown. These data belong to a study of cytomegalovirus exposure and HLA in healthy donors. Overall study results and limits: 150 or so TCR beta chains were listed as cytomegalovirus-associated. With high specificity and sensitivity, the classifier reportedly diagnosed cytomegalovirus status.

The repertoire was sequenced with immunoSEQ multiplex PCR; TCRdb's copy has only in-frame clones and lacks some. The table lists some 180,000 clones, roughly three quarters of them singletons. The length of the CDR3 is 14 residues. The V gene's germline CDR1 is MNHEY and CDR2 SVGAGI. After removal of 0 bases from V and 4 bases from J, the junction contained 0 bases not matched to a gene. The receptor was isolated from a woman between 25 and 40 years old in good health and CMV-seronegative. Input material: PBMCs. The chain combines TRBV6-5 with TRBJ2-1; TRBD1 agrees at 7 bases. Here the CDR3 reads CASSYSTGYNEQFF. The CDR3 bases are TGTGCCAGCAGTTACTCGACAGGGTACAATGAGCAGTTCTTC.